This T cell receptor (beta chain) was recovered during a study of CD8+CD57+ T cells in acquired aplastic anemia. V lost 2 bases and J 0 bases, leaving 13 bases between the germline ends. Germline V gene sequence: CDR1 ENHRY, CDR2 SYGVKD. The CDR3 covers 16 residues. Genomic DNA was employed as the template in profiling TCR beta VDJ and CDR3. One entry per CDR3 protein, called by TCRdb with MiXCR from the reads. Of about 160,000 distinct CDR3 sequences listed, about two thirds are singletons. CD8+CD57+ cell expansion, shown by flow cytometry, had occurred in the patients selected for sequencing. The chain recombines TRBV10-3 with TRBJ1-1, with a possible D match to TRBD1 (6 bases). Sequencing used sorted CD4+, CD8+, or CD8+CD57+ T cells (not recorded which) from PBMCs. The TCR was taken from a human donor with aplastic anemia. The CDR3 DNA reads TGTGCCATCAGTGAGGGTCAGGGGATAGTGAACACTGAAGCTTTCTTT. This encodes CAISEGQGIVNTEAFF.